This T cell receptor beta chain was recorded in a study of control samples from healthy donors and cancer patients. Clones were read by immunoSEQ multiplex PCR, and TCRdb kept only the in-frame ones, dropping some. The table records tens of thousands of clones, over 75% of them present only once. Germline loops: CDR1 ENHRY, CDR2 SYGVKD. This CDR3 spans 12 amino acids. V lost 6 bases and J 8 bases, leaving 13 bases between the germline ends. Sample: blood. The TCR comes from a man aged 50 or older in good health. This chain joins TRBV10-3 and TRBJ1-2, with a weak D call TRBD1 (6 bases). Here the CDR3 DNA reads TGTGCCATCAGCCGGGACACTTTGGGCTACACCTTC. Amino acids: CAISRDTLGYTF.